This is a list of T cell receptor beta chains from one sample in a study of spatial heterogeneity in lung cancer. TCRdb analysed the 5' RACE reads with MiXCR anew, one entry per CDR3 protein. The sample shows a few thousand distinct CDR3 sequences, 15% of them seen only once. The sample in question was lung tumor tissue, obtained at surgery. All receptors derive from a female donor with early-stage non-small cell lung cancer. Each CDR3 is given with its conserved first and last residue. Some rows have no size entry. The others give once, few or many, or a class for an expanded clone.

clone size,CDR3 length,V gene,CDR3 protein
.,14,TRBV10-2,CASSERGITGELFF
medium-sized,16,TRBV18,CASSPRTSGGLDTQYF
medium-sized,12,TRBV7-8,CASSLWDEAQHF
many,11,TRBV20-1,CSALPGGLPYF
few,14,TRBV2,CASSDQQGWEKLFF
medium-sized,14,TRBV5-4,CASSLDRANYGYTF
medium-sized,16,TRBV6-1,CASSFRQMSSYNEQFF
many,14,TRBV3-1,CASRPDRGSYEQYF
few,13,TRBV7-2,CASSSQGYTEAFF
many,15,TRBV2,CASSEAPGAPYEQYF
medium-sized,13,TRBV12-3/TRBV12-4,CASSTQTGAGYTF
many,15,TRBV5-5,CASSLVGDPTETQYF
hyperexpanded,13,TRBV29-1,CSVAQGGTDTQYF
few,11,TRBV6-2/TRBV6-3,CASRDRLEAFF
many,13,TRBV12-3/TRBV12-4,CASSLVGAYEQYF
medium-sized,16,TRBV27,CASSSWQEGVVSREYF
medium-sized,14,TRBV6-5,CASRWTGSNYGYTF
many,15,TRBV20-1,CSAPGGWTGGSEQYF
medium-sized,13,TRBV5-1,CASSYGQGNEQFF
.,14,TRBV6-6,CASRIADLSYEQYF
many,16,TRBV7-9,CASSSKGGPNTGELFF
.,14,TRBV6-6,CASSWRESTDTQYF
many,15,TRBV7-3,CASSPQGGLAVQQFF
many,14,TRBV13,CASSLSRFSYEQYF
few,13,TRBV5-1,CASSLEGYDTQYF
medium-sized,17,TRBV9,CASSVENRDERSDEQYF
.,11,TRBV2,CASNSRGAPSF
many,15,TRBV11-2,CASTRGTGVTDTQYF
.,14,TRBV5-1,CASSLGDSTDTQYF
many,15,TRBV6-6,CASSSEERVNYGYTF
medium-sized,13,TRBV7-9,CASSSQGVDTQYF
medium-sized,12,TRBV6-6,CASQSGNQPQHF
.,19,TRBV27,CASSRPGLAGGPNTDTQYF
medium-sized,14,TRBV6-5,CASSYSDRVGTQYF
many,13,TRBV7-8,CASSLDKNTEAFF
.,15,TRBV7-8,CASSPSPTVNYGYTF
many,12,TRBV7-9,CASSLTGGGQFF
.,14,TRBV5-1,CASSHPTNTGELFF
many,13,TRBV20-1,CSARDQGVDTQYF
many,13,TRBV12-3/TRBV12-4,CASSLGQGYEQYF